This T cell receptor (beta chain) derives from a study of Graves' ophthalmopathy and Graves' hyperthyroidism. The authors amplified TCR beta CDR3 regions, and they did so from RNA transcripts for repertoire sequencing. RT-PCR in the first round used HTBI primers; a second-round multiplex PCR followed. Each CDR3 protein is one row after TCRdb ran MiXCR on the multiplex PCR reads. The repertoire has roughly 350,000 distinct CDR3 sequences, about a sixth of them found once; the top ten carry 2.4%. The CDR3 has 16 residues. From germline, CDR1 is LGHDT and CDR2 YNNKEL (reference sequence). V lost 1 base, J lost 5 bases, and 6 bases stayed unmatched.

The V call is TRBV3-1, the J call TRBJ2-5; 11 positions match TRBD2. The sequenced material came from peripheral blood. The TCR comes from an adult woman with stable Graves' hyperthyroidism. The CDR3 DNA is TGTGCCAGCAGCCAAGTTAGCGGGAGGGCCACGGAGACCCAGTACTTC. Translated: CASSQVSGRATETQYF.